The 29 T cell receptor beta chains in this list originate from one sample, sequenced in a study of blood T cell repertoires in COVID-19. The table came from immunoSEQ multiplex PCR; TCRdb's copy has only in-frame clones and leaves some out. The sample yields roughly 130,000 clones, under 95% seen once. Sequencing was carried out using peripheral blood. Every receptor here comes from a man aged 60-69 years with COVID-19, enrolled during active disease.

The V and J genes are TRBV7-2 and TRBJ1-3; no clear D gene. This CDR3 contains 14 residues. CDR1 and CDR2 from the germline V gene are SGHTA and FQGNSA. V was cut by 1 base and J by 0 bases, with 4 bases left in between. CDR3 coding DNA: TGTGCCAGCAGCTTAGACAGCTCTGGAAACACCATATATTTT. Protein: CASSLDSSGNTIYF.

This chain uses TRBV10-3 with TRBJ2-7; 10 bases match TRBD2. This CDR3 spans 17 amino acids. Unmatched junction bases numbered 9, after V lost 3 bases and J lost 1 base. The germline V gene encodes CDR1 ENHRY and CDR2 SYGVKD. The CDR3 sequence: CAISDNISGRTSYEQYF. The CDR3 DNA sequence: TGTGCCATCAGTGATAATATTAGCGGGAGGACGTCCTACGAGCAGTACTTC.

The J gene is TRBJ2-7, the V gene TRBV20-1, with 8 bases lining up with TRBD2. This CDR3 contains 13 residues. V trimming: 3 bases; J trimming: 6 bases; junction bases outside the gene matches: 7. The germline V gene encodes CDR1 DFQATT and CDR2 SNEGSKA (reference sequence). The CDR3 region has the DNA TGCAGTGCTAGTAAAGCGGGAGCTTCCGAGCAGTACTTC. Translation: CSASKAGASEQYF.

The V gene is TRBV9, the J gene TRBJ2-1, with 11 bases lining up with TRBD2. V lost 4 bases and J lost 0; bases outside the gene matches: 6. Germline loops: CDR1 SGDLS, CDR2 YYNGEE. The CDR3 runs to 17 residues. In DNA, the CDR3 is TGTGCCAGCAGCTTCCGGACTAGCGGGCGCTCCTACAATGAGCAGTTCTTC. Translated: CASSFRTSGRSYNEQFF.

The chain couples TRBV20-1 to TRBJ1-6; D might be TRBD1 (5 bases). The V end was cut by 3 bases, the J end by 7 bases, with 7 bases between. This CDR3 region has 12 residues. Germline CDR1 reads DFQATT; CDR2 reads SNEGSKA (reference sequence). CDR3 coding DNA: TGCAGTGCTAGTGCAGGGAATTCACCCCTCCACTTT. This gives the protein CSASAGNSPLHF.

J is TRBJ1-2 and V is TRBV19; 7 bases are shared with TRBD1. Unmatched junction bases numbered 6, after V lost 10 bases and J lost 1 base. The CDR3 is 13 amino acids. Germline-derived CDR1 and CDR2 are LNHDA and SQIVND (reference sequence). Written as DNA, the CDR3 is TGTGCCACCCGACGGGACAGTAACTATGGCTACACCTTC. It encodes CATRRDSNYGYTF. Complete variable domain (other parts from reference TRBV19 and TRBJ1-2): DGGITQSPKYLFRKEGQNVTLSCEQNLNHDAMYWYRQDPGQGLRLIYYSQIVNDFQKGDIAEGYSVSREKKESFPLTVTSAQKNPTAFYLCATRRDSNYGYTFGSGTRLTVV.

The chain joins TRBV28 to TRBJ2-3; 11 bases agree with TRBD2. V trimming: 5 bases; J trimming: 4 bases; junction bases outside the gene matches: 5. CDR1 is MDHEN, CDR2 SYDVKM, per germline. This CDR3 has 15 residues. The CDR3 here is CASSRIAGGADTQYF. CDR3 nucleotide sequence: TGTGCCAGCAGTCGTATAGCGGGAGGGGCAGATACGCAGTATTTT.

V is TRBV19 and J is TRBJ2-1, with TRBD2 as a possible D gene (6 bases). This CDR3 comprises 17 residues. V was trimmed by 5 bases and J by 5 bases, leaving 22 bases between them. Germline V CDR1 and CDR2: LNHDA, SQIVND (reference sequence). CDR3 region: CASSSRKEGLANNEQFF. CDR3 in DNA: TGTGCCAGTAGTTCACGCAAGGAGGGACTGGCCAACAATGAGCAGTTCTTC.

The chain combines TRBV4-2 with TRBJ1-4, with TRBD1 identical over 7 bases. V shed 1 base, J shed 7 bases, and the junction held 12 bases outside the gene matches. The CDR3 extends over 17 amino acids. Germline V lookup: CDR1 LGHNA, CDR2 YNFKEQ. CDR3 sequence: CASSQATGDKWSEKLFF. CDR3 nucleotides: TGTGCCAGCAGCCAAGCCACAGGGGATAAATGGAGTGAAAAACTGTTTTTT.

This rearrangement joins TRBV19 to TRBJ1-1; 7 positions agree with TRBD1. V was pared by 6 bases and J by 7 bases, with 17 bases of the junction left unmatched. This CDR3 has 16 amino acids. Germline V gene sequence: CDR1 LNHDA, CDR2 SQIVND (reference sequence). The CDR3 is CASRSSNPGQLFEAFF. In nucleotides, the CDR3 is TGTGCCAGTAGGTCATCAAATCCGGGACAGTTATTTGAAGCTTTCTTT. The full variable domain, its missing parts supplied by reference TRBV19 and TRBJ1-1, is DGGITQSPKYLFRKEGQNVTLSCEQNLNHDAMYWYRQDPGQGLRLIYYSQIVNDFQKGDIAEGYSVSREKKESFPLTVTSAQKNPTAFYLCASRSSNPGQLFEAFFGQGTRLTVV.

The gene calls are TRBV4-1 and TRBJ2-7; 9 bases are shared with TRBD2. In germline, CDR1 is MGHRA, CDR2 YSYEKL. The CDR3 consists of 16 residues. With 0 bases clipped from V and 2 bases from J, the junction kept 5 bases outside the gene matches. CDR3 region: CASSQDARGRAYEQYF. The CDR3 bases are TGCGCCAGCAGCCAAGATGCTCGCGGGAGGGCCTACGAGCAGTACTTC.

The chain joins TRBV11-3 to TRBJ2-1; unclear D gene. The V gene lost 3 bases and the J gene lost 9 bases, with 9 bases spanning the gap. Per germline, CDR1 SGHNT and CDR2 YENEEA. The CDR3 length is 12 residues. CDR3 in DNA: TGTGCCAGCAGCTTGGATGCGGTTGAGCAGTTCTTC. Translated: CASSLDAVEQFF.

The chain employs TRBV7-2 and TRBJ2-3; D possibly corresponds to TRBD2 (5 bases). The CDR3 loop spans 15 amino acids. In germline, CDR1 is SGHTA, CDR2 FQGNSA. V dropped 5 bases and J dropped 1 base, with 13 bases sitting between them. CDR3 DNA: TGTGCCAGCAGCCCCGGGGTGCTAGGCACAGATACGCAGTATTTT. Protein: CASSPGVLGTDTQYF.

The table lists this clone with a few counts. The chain has TRBV11-2 and TRBJ2-7, with a weak D call TRBD1 (5 bases). Germline V gives CDR1 SGHAT, CDR2 FQNNGV. Trimming cost V 1 base and J 0 bases, with 13 bases left between them. The CDR3 totals 16 residues. This CDR3 is CASSLALDTVSYEQYF. CDR3 nucleotides: TGTGCCAGCAGCTTAGCATTGGACACTGTCTCCTACGAGCAGTACTTC.

This chain links TRBV19 with TRBJ1-1; the match to TRBD1 covers 12 bases. The CDR3 is made up of 16 amino acids. Germline loops: CDR1 LNHDA, CDR2 SQIVND (reference sequence). Trimming took 6 bases from V and 4 from J; bases not matched to a gene: 9. The CDR3 loop reads CASRIWGTGGVTEAFF. CDR3 bases: TGTGCCAGTAGAATTTGGGGGACAGGGGGCGTCACTGAAGCTTTCTTT. Filled out from reference TRBV19 and TRBJ1-1, the complete variable domain reads DGGITQSPKYLFRKEGQNVTLSCEQNLNHDAMYWYRQDPGQGLRLIYYSQIVNDFQKGDIAEGYSVSREKKESFPLTVTSAQKNPTAFYLCASRIWGTGGVTEAFFGQGTRLTVV.

The rearrangement uses TRBV6-5 and TRBJ2-1, with 7 positions matching TRBD1. Germline V CDR1 and CDR2: MNHEY, SVGAGI. The CDR3 has 15 amino acids. After removal of 7 bases from V and 2 bases from J, the junction contained 8 bases not matched to a gene. CDR3 sequence reads: CASTYDRDTYNEQFF. The CDR3 coding sequence is TGTGCCAGCACCTACGACAGGGACACCTACAATGAGCAGTTCTTC.

This clone appeared a few times. This sequence joins TRBV27 and TRBJ2-7; 9 nucleotides line up with TRBD1. Germline lookup yields CDR1 MNHEY and CDR2 SMNVEV (reference sequence). The junction had 11 bases not matched to a gene; V was cut back by 5 bases and J by 6 bases. The CDR3 spans 15 residues. The CDR3 sequence is CASSPIDRGSREQYF. DNA of the CDR3: TGTGCCAGCAGTCCCATTGACAGGGGGTCACGCGAGCAGTACTTC.

The chain has TRBV2 and TRBJ1-4, with 8 bases aligning to TRBD1. V lost 7 bases, J lost 0 bases, and 10 bases stayed unmatched. Germline CDR1 SNHLY, CDR2 FYNNEI. This CDR3 spans 17 amino acids. CDR3 amino acids: CASTRTGPIPTNEKLFF. Here the CDR3 DNA reads TGTGCCAGCACCCGGACAGGGCCCATACCAACTAATGAAAAACTGTTTTTT.

This clone is a singleton in its sample. J is TRBJ2-5 and V is TRBV28; D possibly corresponds to TRBD1 (5 bases). Between the trimmed V and J ends, which lost 1 base and 2 bases, there was a span of 17 bases. Per the germline V gene, CDR1 is MDHEN and CDR2 is SYDVKM. CDR3 size: 17 residues. In DNA, the CDR3 is TGTGCCAGCAGTTTATTCGGAAGGCAGGGTGGGCAAGAGACCCAGTACTTC. Its translation: CASSLFGRQGGQETQYF.

This chain connects TRBV6-5 to TRBJ1-5; TRBD1 matches 10 bases. CDR1 and CDR2 from the germline V gene are MNHEY and SVGAGI. The CDR3 sequence is 15 residues long. J gave up 6 bases and V 3 bases, and 5 bases lay outside the gene matches. Here the CDR3 reads CASSYGQGEGQPQHF. The DNA for the CDR3 is TGTGCCAGCAGTTATGGACAGGGGGAGGGTCAGCCCCAGCATTTT.

This sequence joins TRBV7-9 and TRBJ2-7; 12 bases map to TRBD1. Per the germline V gene, CDR1 is SEHNR and CDR2 is FQNEAQ (reference sequence). This CDR3 contains 17 residues. V was pared by 7 bases and J by 4 bases, with 14 bases of the junction left unmatched. In DNA form, the CDR3 reads TGTGCCAGCAACCGAAACCTAGGGACAGGGGGCGAGTACGAGCAGTACTTC. It yields the protein CASNRNLGTGGEYEQYF.

The CDR3 spells CASSGGDTEAFF. The CDR3 nucleotides read TGTGCCAGCAGTGGGGGGGACACTGAAGCTTTCTTT. The chain recombines TRBV28 with TRBJ1-1, with D perhaps TRBD1 (5 bases). The CDR3 runs to 12 residues. V lost 5 bases, J lost 3 bases, and 7 bases lay in between. CDR1 is MDHEN and CDR2 is SYDVKM in the germline V gene.

The chain recombines TRBV9 with TRBJ2-3; 8 bases match TRBD2. Trimming took 0 bases from V and 4 from J; bases not matched to a gene: 4. CDR1 and CDR2 from the germline V gene are SGDLS and YYNGEE. This CDR3 spans 15 amino acids. CDR3 sequence: CASSVGTGGPDTQYF. In DNA form, the CDR3 reads TGTGCCAGCAGCGTAGGAACGGGAGGGCCAGATACGCAGTATTTT.

This rearrangement joins TRBV2 to TRBJ2-2; a weak D match, TRBD2 (6 bases). The CDR3 covers 16 residues. CDR1 SNHLY and CDR2 FYNNEI come from the germline V gene. Between the trimmed V and J ends, which lost 5 bases and 7 bases, there was a span of 20 bases. The DNA of the CDR3 is TGTGCCAGCAGTATGACTATCGGGAGCTCTGACGGGGAGCTGTTTTTT. Translating gives CASSMTIGSSDGELFF.

This chain uses TRBV7-9 with TRBJ1-1; 7 nucleotides line up with TRBD1. The CDR3 runs to 16 residues. J lost 0 bases, V lost 5 bases, and 9 bases had no gene match. Germline lookup yields CDR1 SEHNR and CDR2 FQNEAQ (reference sequence). The CDR3 region has the DNA TGTGCCAGCAGCCTAGACAGGGACCAGCTGAACACTGAAGCTTTCTTT. Translating gives CASSLDRDQLNTEAFF.

This clone was recorded only once. The chain has TRBV3-1 (or the pseudogene TRBV3-2) and TRBJ1-4, with TRBD1 matching over 8 bases. The CDR3 loop spans 18 amino acids. The germline V gene has CDR1 LGHDT and CDR2 YNNKEL (reference sequence). Germline trimming cut 0 bases from V and 7 bases from J; bases unmatched to any gene: 13. The CDR3 loop is CASSQDTPLTGVGEKLFF. CDR3 in DNA: TGTGCCAGCAGCCAAGATACCCCACTGACAGGGGTCGGTGAAAAACTGTTTTTT.

The rearrangement links TRBV15 to TRBJ2-4; D is perhaps TRBD2 (5 bases). Trimming removed 5 bases from V and 4 bases from J, with 15 bases in between. The CDR3 has 15 amino acids. The germline gives CDR1 LNHNV, CDR2 YYDKDF (reference sequence). CDR3 DNA sequence: TGTGCCACCAGCCCAGAGGGCAGACGGAAAAACATTCAGTACTTC. Translation: CATSPEGRRKNIQYF. Using reference TRBV15 and TRBJ2-4 for the parts outside the CDR3, the full variable domain is DAMVIQNPRYQVTQFGKPVTLSCSQTLNHNVMYWYQQKSSQAPKLLFHYYDKDFNNEADTPDNFQSRRPNTSFCFLDIRSPGLGDTAMYLCATSPEGRRKNIQYFGAGTRLSVL.

The J gene is TRBJ2-3, the V gene TRBV10-1; D is perhaps TRBD1 (5 bases). V lost 4 bases, J lost 6 bases, and 5 bases lay in between. There are 11 residues in the CDR3. CDR1 is WNHNN, CDR2 SYGVQD, per germline (reference sequence). The CDR3 sequence is CASSAGDTQYF. The CDR3 nucleotides read TGCGCCAGCAGTGCAGGGGATACGCAGTATTTT.

The chain couples TRBV4-2 to TRBJ2-1, with D possibly TRBD2 on 6 matching bases. The CDR3 consists of 14 residues. With 6 bases removed from V and 5 bases from J, the gap between germline ends came to 14 bases. Germline CDR1 reads LGHNA; CDR2 reads YNFKEQ. The DNA of the CDR3 is TGTGCCAGCAGTCCCGGGACTCTCAACAATGAGCAGTTCTTC. This codes for CASSPGTLNNEQFF.